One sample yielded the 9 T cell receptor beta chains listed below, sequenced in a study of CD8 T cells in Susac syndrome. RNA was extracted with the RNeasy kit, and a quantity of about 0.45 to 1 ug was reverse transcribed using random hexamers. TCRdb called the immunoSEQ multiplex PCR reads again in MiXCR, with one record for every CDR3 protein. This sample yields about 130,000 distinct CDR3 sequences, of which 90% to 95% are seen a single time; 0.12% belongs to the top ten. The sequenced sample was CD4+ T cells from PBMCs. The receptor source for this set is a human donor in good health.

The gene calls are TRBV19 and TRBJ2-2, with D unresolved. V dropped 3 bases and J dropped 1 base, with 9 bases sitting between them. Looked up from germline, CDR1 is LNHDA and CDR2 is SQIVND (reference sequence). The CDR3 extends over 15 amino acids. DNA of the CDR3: TGTGCCAGTAGTATTCGTGGGGTGAACACCGGGGAGCTGTTTTTT. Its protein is CASSIRGVNTGELFF.

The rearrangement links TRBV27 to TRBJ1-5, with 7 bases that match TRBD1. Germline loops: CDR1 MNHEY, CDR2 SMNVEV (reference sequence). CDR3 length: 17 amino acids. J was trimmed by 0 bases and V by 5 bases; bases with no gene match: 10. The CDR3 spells CASSLTGGQFSNQPQHF. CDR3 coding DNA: TGTGCCAGCAGTCTCACCGGGGGACAGTTTAGCAATCAGCCCCAGCATTTT.

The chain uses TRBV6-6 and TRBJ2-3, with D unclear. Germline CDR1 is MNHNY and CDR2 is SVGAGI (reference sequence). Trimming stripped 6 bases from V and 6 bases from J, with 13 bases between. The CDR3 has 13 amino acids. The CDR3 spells CASSLDRVDTQYF. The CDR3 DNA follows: TGTGCCAGCAGCCTGGACCGGGTTGATACGCAGTATTTT.

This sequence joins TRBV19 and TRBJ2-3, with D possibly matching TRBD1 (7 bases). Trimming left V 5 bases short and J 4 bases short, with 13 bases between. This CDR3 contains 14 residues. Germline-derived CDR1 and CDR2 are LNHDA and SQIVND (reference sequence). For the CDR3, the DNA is TGTGCCAGTAGTTGGCAGGGGGGCGCAGATACGCAGTATTTT. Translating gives CASSWQGGADTQYF.

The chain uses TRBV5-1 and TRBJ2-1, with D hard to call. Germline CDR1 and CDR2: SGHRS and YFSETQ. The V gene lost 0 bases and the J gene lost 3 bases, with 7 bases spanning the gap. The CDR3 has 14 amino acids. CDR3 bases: TGCGCCAGCAGCTTGGATCCAGGCTACAATGAGCAGTTCTTC. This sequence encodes CASSLDPGYNEQFF.

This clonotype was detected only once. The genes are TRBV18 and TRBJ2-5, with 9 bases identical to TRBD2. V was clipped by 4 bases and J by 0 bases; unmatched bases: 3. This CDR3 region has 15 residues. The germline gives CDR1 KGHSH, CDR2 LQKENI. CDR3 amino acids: CASSRASGNQETQYF. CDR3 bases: TGTGCCAGCTCACGCGCTAGCGGGAACCAAGAGACCCAGTACTTC. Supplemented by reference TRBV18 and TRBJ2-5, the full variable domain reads NAGVMQNPRHLVRRRGQEARLRCSPMKGHSHVYWYRQLPEEGLKFMVYLQKENIIDESGMPKERFSAEFPKEGPSILRIQQVVRGDSAAYFCASSRASGNQETQYFGPGTRLLVL.

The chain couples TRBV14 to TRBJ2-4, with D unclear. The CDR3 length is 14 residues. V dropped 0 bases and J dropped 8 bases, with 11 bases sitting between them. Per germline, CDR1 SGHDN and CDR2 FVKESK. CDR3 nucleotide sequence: TGTGCCAGCAGCCAAGACGATGCGGTAGACATTCAGTACTTC. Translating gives CASSQDDAVDIQYF.

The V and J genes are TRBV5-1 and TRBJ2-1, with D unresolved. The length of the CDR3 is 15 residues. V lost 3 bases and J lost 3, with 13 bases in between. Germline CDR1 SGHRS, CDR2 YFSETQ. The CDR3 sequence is CASSSLPELYNEQFF. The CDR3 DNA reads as TGCGCCAGCAGCTCTTTGCCAGAACTCTACAATGAGCAGTTCTTC. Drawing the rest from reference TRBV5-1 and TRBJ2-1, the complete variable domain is KAGVTQTPRYLIKTRGQQVTLSCSPISGHRSVSWYQQTPGQGLQFLFEYFSETQRNKGNFPGRFSGRQFSNSRSEMNVSTLELGDSALYLCASSSLPELYNEQFFGPGTRLTVL.

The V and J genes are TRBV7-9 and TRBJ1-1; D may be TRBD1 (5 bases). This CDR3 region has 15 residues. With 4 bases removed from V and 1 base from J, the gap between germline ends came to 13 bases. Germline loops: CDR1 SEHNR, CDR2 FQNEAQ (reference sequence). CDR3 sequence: CASSSDGTSNTEAFF. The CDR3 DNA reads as TGTGCCAGCAGCTCCGACGGGACTTCGAACACTGAAGCTTTCTTT.